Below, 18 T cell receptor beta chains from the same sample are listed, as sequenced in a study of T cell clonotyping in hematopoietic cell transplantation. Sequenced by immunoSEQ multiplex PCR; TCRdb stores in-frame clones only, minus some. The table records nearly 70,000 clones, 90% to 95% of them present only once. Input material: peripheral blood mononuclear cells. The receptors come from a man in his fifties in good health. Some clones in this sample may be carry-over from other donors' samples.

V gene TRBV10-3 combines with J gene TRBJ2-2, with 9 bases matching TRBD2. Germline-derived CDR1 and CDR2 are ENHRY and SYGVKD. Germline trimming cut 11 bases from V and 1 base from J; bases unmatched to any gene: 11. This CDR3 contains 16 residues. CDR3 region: CAAASAGGLNTGELFF. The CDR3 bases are TGTGCCGCCGCGTCAGCGGGAGGTCTGAACACCGGGGAGCTGTTTTTT.

CDR3 region: CASSRPSTTEAFF. CDR3 nucleotide sequence: TGTGCCAGCAGTCGTCCCTCGACCACTGAAGCTTTCTTT. The chain is built from TRBV28 and TRBJ1-1; no clear D. CDR3 size: 13 residues. V dropped 5 bases and J dropped 4 bases, with 11 bases sitting between them. The germline V gene has CDR1 MDHEN and CDR2 SYDVKM. The entire variable domain, with the rest obtained from reference TRBV28 and TRBJ1-1, is as follows: DVKVTQSSRYLVKRTGEKVFLECVQDMDHENMFWYRQDPGLGLRLIYFSYDVKMKEKGDIPEGYSVSREKKERFSLILESASTNQTSMYLCASSRPSTTEAFFGQGTRLTVV.

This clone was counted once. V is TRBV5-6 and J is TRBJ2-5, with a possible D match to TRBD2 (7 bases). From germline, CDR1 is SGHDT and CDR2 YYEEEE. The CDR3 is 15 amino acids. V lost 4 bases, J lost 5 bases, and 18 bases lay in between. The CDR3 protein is CASSVQGGGFETQYF. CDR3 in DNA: TGTGCCAGCAGCGTACAGGGCGGGGGATTCGAGACCCAGTACTTC.

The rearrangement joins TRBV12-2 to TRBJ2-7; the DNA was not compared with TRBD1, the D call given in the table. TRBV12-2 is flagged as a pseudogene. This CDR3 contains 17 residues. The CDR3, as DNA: TGTGCAAGTCGCTTAGGGGGCCGTGGACCGGCACTCTACGAGCAGTACTTC. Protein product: CASRLGGRGPALYEQYF.

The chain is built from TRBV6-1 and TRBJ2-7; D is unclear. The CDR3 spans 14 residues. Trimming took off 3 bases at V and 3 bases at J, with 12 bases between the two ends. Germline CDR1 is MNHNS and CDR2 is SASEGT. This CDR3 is CASSDPTAGYEQYF. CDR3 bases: TGTGCCAGCAGTGACCCTACGGCAGGCTACGAGCAGTACTTC.

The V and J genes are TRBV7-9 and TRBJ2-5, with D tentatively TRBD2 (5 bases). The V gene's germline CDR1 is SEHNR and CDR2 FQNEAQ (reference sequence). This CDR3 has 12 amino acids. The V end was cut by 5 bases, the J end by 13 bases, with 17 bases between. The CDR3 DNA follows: TGTGCCAGCAGCCAATCTTCCAGAGGGCCGTACTTC. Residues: CASSQSSRGPYF.

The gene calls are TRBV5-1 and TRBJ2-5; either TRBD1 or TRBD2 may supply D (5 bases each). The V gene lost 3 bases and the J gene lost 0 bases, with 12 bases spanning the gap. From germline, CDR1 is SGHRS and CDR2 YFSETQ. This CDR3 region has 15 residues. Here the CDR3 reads CASSSTGTDQETQYF. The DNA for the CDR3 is TGCGCCAGCAGCTCCACCGGGACGGACCAAGAGACCCAGTACTTC.

In nucleotides, the CDR3 is TGTGCCAGCAGTGAATTAGTAACTAGCTACGGGGAGCAGTTCTTC. Its protein is CASSELVTSYGEQFF. The chain is built from TRBV6-1 and TRBJ2-1, with D perhaps matching TRBD2 (6 bases). Trimming took 2 bases from V and 10 from J, leaving 18 bases between them. The CDR3 loop spans 15 amino acids. Germline values: CDR1 MNHNS, CDR2 SASEGT.

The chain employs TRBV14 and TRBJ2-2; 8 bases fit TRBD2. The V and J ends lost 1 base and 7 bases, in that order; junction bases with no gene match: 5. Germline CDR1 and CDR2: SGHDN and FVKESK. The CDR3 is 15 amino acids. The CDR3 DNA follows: TGTGCCAGCAGCCAAGCAGCGGGAGCTAACGGGGAGCTGTTTTTT. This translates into CASSQAAGANGELFF.

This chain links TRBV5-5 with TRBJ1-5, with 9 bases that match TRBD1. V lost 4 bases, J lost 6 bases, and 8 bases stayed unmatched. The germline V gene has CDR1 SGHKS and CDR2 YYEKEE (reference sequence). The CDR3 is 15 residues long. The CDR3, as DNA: TGTGCCAGCAGCCCCCGGACAGGGGATTTTCAGCCCCAGCATTTT. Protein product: CASSPRTGDFQPQHF.

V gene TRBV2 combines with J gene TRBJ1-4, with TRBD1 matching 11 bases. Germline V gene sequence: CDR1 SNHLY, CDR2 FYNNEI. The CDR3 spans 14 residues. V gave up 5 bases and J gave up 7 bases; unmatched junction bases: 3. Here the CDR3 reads CASSRTGGGEKLFF. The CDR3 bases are TGTGCCAGCAGTCGGACAGGGGGCGGTGAAAAACTGTTTTTT. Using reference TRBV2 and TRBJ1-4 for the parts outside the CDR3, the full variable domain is EPEVTQTPSHQVTQMGQEVILRCVPISNHLYFYWYRQILGQKVEFLVSFYNNEISEKSEIFDDQFSVERPDGSNFTLKIRSTKLEDSAMYFCASSRTGGGEKLFFGSGTQLSVL.

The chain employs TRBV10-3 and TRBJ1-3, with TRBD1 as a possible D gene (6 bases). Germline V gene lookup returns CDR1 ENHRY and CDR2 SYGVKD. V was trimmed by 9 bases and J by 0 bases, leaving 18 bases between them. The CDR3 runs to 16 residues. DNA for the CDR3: TGTGCCATTACCTCAACAGGGCGAGGCTCTGGAAACACCATATATTTT. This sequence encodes CAITSTGRGSGNTIYF.

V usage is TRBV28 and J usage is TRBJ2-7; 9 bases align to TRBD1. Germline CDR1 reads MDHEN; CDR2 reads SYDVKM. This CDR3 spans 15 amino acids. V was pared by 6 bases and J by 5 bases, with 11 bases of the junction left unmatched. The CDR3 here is CASSLGDRVGDEQYF. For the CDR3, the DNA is TGTGCCAGCAGCCTCGGGGACAGGGTGGGGGACGAGCAGTACTTC.

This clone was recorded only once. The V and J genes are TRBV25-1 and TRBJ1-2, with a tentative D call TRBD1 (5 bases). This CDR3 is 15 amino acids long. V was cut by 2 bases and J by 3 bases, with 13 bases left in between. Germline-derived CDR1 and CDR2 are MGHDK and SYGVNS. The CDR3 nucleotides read TGTGCCAGCAGTGAAAAGGGGAACAGGTACTATGGCTACACCTTC. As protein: CASSEKGNRYYGYTF.

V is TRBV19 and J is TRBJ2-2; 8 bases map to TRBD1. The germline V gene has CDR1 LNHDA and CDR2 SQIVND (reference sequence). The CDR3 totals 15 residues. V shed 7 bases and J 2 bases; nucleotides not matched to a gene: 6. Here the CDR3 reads CASKAGQVNTGELFF. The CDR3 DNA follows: TGTGCCAGTAAGGCGGGACAGGTAAACACCGGGGAGCTGTTTTTT.

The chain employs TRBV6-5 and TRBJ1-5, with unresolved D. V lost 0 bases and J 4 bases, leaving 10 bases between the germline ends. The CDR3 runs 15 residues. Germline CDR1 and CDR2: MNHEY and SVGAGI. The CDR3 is CASSYSSTGNQPQHF. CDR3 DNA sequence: TGTGCCAGCAGTTACTCGAGTACGGGAAATCAGCCCCAGCATTTT.

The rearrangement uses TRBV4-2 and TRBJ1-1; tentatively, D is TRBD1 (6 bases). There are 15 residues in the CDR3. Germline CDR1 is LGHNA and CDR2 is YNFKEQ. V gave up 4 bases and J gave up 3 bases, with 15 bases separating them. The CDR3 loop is CASSPSGGADTEAFF. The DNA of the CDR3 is TGTGCCAGCAGCCCCTCCGGGGGGGCGGACACTGAAGCTTTCTTT.

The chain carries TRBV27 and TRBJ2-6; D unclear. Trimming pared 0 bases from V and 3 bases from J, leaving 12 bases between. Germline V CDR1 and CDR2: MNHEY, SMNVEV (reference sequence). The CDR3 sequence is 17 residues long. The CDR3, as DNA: TGTGCCAGCAGTTTATCTGTTGGGTCGGGTGGGGCCAACGTCCTGACTTTC. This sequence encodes CASSLSVGSGGANVLTF.